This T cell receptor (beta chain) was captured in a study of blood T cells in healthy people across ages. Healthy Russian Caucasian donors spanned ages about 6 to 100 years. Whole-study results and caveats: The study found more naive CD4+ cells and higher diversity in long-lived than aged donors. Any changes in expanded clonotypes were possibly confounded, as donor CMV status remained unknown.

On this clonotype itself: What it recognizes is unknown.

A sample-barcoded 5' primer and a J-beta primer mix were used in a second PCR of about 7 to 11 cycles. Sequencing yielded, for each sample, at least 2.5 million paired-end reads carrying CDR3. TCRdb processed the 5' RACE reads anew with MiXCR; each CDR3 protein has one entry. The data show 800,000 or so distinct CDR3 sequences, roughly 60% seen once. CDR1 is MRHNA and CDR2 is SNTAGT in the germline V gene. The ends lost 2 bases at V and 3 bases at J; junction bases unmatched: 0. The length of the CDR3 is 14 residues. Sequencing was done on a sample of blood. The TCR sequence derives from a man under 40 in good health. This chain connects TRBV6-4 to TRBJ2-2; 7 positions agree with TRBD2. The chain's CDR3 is CASSDGGDTGELFF. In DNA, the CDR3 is TGTGCCAGCAGTGACGGGGGGGACACCGGGGAGCTGTTTTTT.